One sample yielded the 5 T cell receptor beta chains listed below, sequenced in a study of cytomegalovirus exposure and HLA in healthy donors. This table comes from immunoSEQ multiplex PCR, and its TCRdb copy is limited to in-frame clones, with some not included. The sample has 190,000 or so clones; more than 65% are singletons. Sequencing was carried out using PBMCs. All receptors derive from a woman between 18 and 29 years old in good health and CMV-seropositive.

In its sample, this clone was seen a few times. The V and J genes are TRBV7-3 and TRBJ2-7; TRBD1 aligns across 9 bases. This CDR3 is built from 14 residues. V lost 5 bases to trimming and J lost 7 bases; unmatched junction nucleotides: 9. Germline V gene lookup returns CDR1 SGHTA and CDR2 FQGTGA. For the CDR3, the DNA is TGTGCCAGCAGCCCCGACAGGGGGGCGAGAGAGCAGTACTTC. Protein: CASSPDRGAREQYF.

This clone showed up just a few times. The chain is built from TRBV2 and TRBJ1-1; D might be TRBD1 (5 bases). Germline V gene data show CDR1 as SNHLY and CDR2 as FYNNEI. The germline V and J ends were trimmed by 11 bases and 1 base, with 14 bases remaining between them. The CDR3 runs to 13 residues. The CDR3 region is CASGRQKNTEAFF. CDR3 DNA sequence: TGTGCCTCAGGGCGACAGAAGAACACTGAAGCTTTCTTT.

V and J are TRBV5-6 and TRBJ2-7, with 7 bases lining up with TRBD1. The length of the CDR3 is 16 residues. Per the germline V gene, CDR1 is SGHDT and CDR2 is YYEEEE. V trimming: 4 bases; J trimming: 5 bases; junction bases outside the gene matches: 15. The CDR3: CASSRSGTAAFHEQYF. The DNA of the CDR3 is TGTGCCAGCAGCCGATCCGGGACAGCCGCTTTCCACGAGCAGTACTTC.

This chain uses TRBV19 with TRBJ2-7, with D possibly being TRBD1 (6 bases). The length of the CDR3 is 15 residues. The germline V and J ends were trimmed by 3 bases and 4 bases, with 16 bases remaining between them. Per the germline V gene, CDR1 is LNHDA and CDR2 is SQIVND (reference sequence). The CDR3 DNA sequence: TGTGCCAGTAGTATTAGTAGGCAGGGGATGTACGAGCAGTACTTC. Translation gives CASSISRQGMYEQYF.

The V and J genes are TRBV18 and TRBJ1-4, with unresolved D. The CDR3 runs 12 residues. The germline V gene has CDR1 KGHSH and CDR2 LQKENI. Between the trimmed V and J ends, which lost 6 bases and 8 bases, there was a span of 10 bases. CDR3 bases: TGTGCCAGCTCCCCGCGGGGAGAAAAACTGTTTTTT. As protein: CASSPRGEKLFF.